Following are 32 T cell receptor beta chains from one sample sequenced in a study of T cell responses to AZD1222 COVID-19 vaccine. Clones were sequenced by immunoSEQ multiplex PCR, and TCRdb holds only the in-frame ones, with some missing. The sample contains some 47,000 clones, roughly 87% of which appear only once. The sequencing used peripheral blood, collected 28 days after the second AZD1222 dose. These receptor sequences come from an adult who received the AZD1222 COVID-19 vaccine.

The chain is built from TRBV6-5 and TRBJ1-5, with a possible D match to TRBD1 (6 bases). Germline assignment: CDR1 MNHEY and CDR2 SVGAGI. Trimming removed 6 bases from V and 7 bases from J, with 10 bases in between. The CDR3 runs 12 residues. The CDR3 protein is CASRAGAQPQHF. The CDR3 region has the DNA TGTGCCAGCAGAGCAGGGGCCCAGCCCCAGCATTTT.

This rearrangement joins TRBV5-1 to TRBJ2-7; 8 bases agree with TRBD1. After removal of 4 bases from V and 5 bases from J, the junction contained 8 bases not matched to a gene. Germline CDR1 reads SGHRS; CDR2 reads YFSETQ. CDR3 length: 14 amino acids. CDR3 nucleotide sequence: TGCGCCAGCAGCAACCGGACAGGGAGGAACGAGCAGTACTTC. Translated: CASSNRTGRNEQYF.

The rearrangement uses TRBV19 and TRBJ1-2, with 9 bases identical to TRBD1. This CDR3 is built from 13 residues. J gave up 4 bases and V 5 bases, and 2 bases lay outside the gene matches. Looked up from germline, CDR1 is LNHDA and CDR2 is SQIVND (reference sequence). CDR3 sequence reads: CASSSTGGYGYTF. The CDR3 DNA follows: TGTGCCAGTAGTTCGACAGGGGGCTATGGCTACACCTTC. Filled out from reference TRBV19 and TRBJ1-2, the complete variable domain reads DGGITQSPKYLFRKEGQNVTLSCEQNLNHDAMYWYRQDPGQGLRLIYYSQIVNDFQKGDIAEGYSVSREKKESFPLTVTSAQKNPTAFYLCASSSTGGYGYTFGSGTRLTVV.

DNA of the CDR3: TGTGCCAGCTCACCACAGGGGAGGACTGAAGCTTTCTTT. Protein: CASSPQGRTEAFF. The chain recombines TRBV18 with TRBJ1-1, with a tentative D call TRBD1 (5 bases). The CDR3 covers 13 residues. The germline CDR1 and CDR2 sequences are KGHSH and LQKENI. Trimming shortened V by 1 base and J by 5 bases, and 8 bases separated the two germline ends.

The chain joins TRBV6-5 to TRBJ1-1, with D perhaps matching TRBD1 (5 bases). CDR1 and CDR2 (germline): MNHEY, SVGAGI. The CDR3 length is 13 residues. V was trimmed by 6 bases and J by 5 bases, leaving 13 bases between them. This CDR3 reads CASRRGRVTEAFF. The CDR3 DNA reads TGTGCCAGCAGAAGGGGAAGGGTTACTGAAGCTTTCTTT.

The CDR3 DNA follows: TGTGCCAGCAGTGAGACGCGCTGGACAGCTATCGGCTACACCTTC. Encoded protein: CASSETRWTAIGYTF. This rearrangement joins TRBV2 to TRBJ1-2; TRBD1 is a possible D gene (6 bases). Trimming pared 3 bases from V and 8 bases from J, leaving 19 bases between. Germline V gene sequence: CDR1 SNHLY, CDR2 FYNNEI. The CDR3 is 15 amino acids.

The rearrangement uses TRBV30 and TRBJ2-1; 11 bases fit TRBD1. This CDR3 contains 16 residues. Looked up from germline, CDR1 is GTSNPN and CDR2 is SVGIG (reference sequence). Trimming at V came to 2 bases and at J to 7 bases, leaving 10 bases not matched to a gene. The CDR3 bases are TGTGCCTGGAGTCCACAGGACAGGGGGCGCGGAAATGAGCAGTTCTTC. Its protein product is CAWSPQDRGRGNEQFF.

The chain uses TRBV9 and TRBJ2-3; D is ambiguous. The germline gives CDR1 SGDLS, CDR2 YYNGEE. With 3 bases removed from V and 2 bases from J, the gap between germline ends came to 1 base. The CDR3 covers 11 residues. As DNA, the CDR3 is TGTGCCAGCAGCGACACAGATACGCAGTATTTT. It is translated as CASSDTDTQYF. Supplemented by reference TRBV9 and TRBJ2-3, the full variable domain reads DSGVTQTPKHLITATGQRVTLRCSPRSGDLSVYWYQQSLDQGLQFLIQYYNGEERAKGNILERFSAQQFPDLHSELNLSSLELGDSALYFCASSDTDTQYFGPGTRLTVL.

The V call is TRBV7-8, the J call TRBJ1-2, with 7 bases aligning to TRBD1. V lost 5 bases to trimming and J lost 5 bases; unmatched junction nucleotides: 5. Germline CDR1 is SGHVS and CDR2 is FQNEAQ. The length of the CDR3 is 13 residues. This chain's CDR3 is CASSPRDRYGYTF. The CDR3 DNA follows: TGTGCCAGCAGCCCCCGGGACAGATATGGCTACACCTTC.

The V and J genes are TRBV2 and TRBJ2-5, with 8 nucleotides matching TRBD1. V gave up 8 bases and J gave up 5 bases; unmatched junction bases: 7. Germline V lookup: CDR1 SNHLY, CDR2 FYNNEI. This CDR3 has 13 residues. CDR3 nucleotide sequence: TGTGCCAGCGGCCAGGGGGCCTGGGAGACCCAGTACTTC. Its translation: CASGQGAWETQYF. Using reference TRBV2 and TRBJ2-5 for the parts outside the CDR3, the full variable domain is EPEVTQTPSHQVTQMGQEVILRCVPISNHLYFYWYRQILGQKVEFLVSFYNNEISEKSEIFDDQFSVERPDGSNFTLKIRSTKLEDSAMYFCASGQGAWETQYFGPGTRLLVL.

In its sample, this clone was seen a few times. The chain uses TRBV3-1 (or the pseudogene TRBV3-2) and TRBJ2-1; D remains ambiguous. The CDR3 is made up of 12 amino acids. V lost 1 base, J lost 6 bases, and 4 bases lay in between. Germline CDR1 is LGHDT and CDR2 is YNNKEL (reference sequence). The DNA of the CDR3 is TGTGCCAGCAGCCAAGTATTCAATGAGCAGTTCTTC. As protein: CASSQVFNEQFF.

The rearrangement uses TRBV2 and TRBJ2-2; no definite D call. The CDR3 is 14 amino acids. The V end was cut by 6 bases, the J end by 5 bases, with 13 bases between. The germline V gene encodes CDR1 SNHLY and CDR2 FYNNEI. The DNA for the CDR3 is TGTGCCAGCAGGGAAACCAGTGGGACCGGGGAGCTGTTTTTT. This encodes CASRETSGTGELFF.

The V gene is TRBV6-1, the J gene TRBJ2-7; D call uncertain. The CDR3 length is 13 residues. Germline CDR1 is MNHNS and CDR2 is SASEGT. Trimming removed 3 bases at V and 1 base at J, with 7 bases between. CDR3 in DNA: TGTGCCAGCAGTGAGGGCCGGTCCTACGAGCAGTACTTC. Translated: CASSEGRSYEQYF.

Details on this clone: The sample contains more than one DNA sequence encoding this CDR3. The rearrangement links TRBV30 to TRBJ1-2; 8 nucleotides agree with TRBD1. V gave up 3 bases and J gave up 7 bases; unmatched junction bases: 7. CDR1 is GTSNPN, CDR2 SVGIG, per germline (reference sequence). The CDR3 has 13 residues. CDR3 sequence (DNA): TGTGCCTGGAGGCCTCAGGGGGCTGGTGGCTACACCTTC. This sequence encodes CAWRPQGAGGYTF.

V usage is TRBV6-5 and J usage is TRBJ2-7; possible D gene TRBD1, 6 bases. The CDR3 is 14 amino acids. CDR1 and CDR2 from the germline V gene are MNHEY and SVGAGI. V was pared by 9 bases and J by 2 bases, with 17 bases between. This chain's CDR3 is CASTDRYNAYEQYF. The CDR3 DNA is TGTGCCAGTACCGACAGGTATAACGCCTACGAGCAGTACTTC.

The CDR3 bases are TGTGCCAGCAGCCCGGCGGGGGGTTTGGACTATGGCTACACCTTC. Its translation: CASSPAGGLDYGYTF. V is TRBV5-4 and J is TRBJ1-2; TRBD1 is a possible D gene (5 bases). V was trimmed by 4 bases and J by 3 bases, leaving 16 bases between them. The V gene's germline CDR1 is SGHNT and CDR2 YYREEE (reference sequence). The CDR3 is 15 residues long. The entire variable domain, with the rest obtained from reference TRBV5-4 and TRBJ1-2, is as follows: ETGVTQSPTHLIKTRGQQVTLRCSSQSGHNTVSWYQQALGQGPQFIFQYYREEENGRGNFPPRFSGLQFPNYSSELNVNALELDDSALYLCASSPAGGLDYGYTFGSGTRLTVV.

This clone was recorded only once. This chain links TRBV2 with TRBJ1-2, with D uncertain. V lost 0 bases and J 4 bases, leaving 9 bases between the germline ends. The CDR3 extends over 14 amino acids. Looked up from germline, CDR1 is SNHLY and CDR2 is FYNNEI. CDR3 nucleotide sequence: TGTGCCAGCAGTGAAGCTGGCGTGCCCTATGGCTACACCTTC. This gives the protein CASSEAGVPYGYTF.

In nucleotides, the CDR3 is TGTGCCAGCAGCGATGACTTGAACACTGAAGCTTTCTTT. Translated, it gives CASSDDLNTEAFF. This chain joins TRBV12-3 or TRBV12-4 and TRBJ1-1, with D unclear. V was pared by 6 bases and J by 0 bases, with 8 bases between. This CDR3 is built from 13 residues.

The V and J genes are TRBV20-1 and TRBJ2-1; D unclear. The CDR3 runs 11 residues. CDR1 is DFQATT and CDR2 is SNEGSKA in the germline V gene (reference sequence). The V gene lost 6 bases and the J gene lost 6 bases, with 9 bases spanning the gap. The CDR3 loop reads CSAQRSNEQFF. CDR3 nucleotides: TGCAGTGCCCAACGGTCCAATGAGCAGTTCTTC.

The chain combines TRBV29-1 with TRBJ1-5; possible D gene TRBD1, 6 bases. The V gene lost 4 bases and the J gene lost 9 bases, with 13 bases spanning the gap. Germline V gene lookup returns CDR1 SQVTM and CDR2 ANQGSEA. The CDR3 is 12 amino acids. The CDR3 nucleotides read TGCAGCGTTGGGGGGGGCGGTGGGCCCCAGCATTTT. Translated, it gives CSVGGGGGPQHF.

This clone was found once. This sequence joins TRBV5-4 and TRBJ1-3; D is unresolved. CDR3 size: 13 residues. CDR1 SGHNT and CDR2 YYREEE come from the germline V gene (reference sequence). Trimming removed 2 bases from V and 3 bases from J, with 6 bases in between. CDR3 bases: TGTGCCAGCAGCTTTCGGGGTGGAAACACCATATATTTT. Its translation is CASSFRGGNTIYF.

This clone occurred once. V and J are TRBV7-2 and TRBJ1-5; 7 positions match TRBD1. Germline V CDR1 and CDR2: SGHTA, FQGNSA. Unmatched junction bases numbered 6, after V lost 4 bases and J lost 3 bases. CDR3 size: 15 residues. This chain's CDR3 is CASSSFTGVNQPQHF. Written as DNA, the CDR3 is TGTGCCAGCAGCTCCTTTACAGGGGTCAATCAGCCCCAGCATTTT. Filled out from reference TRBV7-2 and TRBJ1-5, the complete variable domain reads GAGVSQSPSNKVTEKGKDVELRCDPISGHTALYWYRQSLGQGLEFLIYFQGNSAPDKSGLPSDRFSAERTGGSVSTLTIQRTQQEDSAVYLCASSSFTGVNQPQHFGDGTRLSIL.

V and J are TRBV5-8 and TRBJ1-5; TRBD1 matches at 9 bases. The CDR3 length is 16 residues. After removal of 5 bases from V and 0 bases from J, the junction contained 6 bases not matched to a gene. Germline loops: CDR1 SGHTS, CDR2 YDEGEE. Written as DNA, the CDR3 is TGTGCCAGCAGTTTATGGACAGGGGCTAGCAATCAGCCCCAGCATTTT. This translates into CASSLWTGASNQPQHF.

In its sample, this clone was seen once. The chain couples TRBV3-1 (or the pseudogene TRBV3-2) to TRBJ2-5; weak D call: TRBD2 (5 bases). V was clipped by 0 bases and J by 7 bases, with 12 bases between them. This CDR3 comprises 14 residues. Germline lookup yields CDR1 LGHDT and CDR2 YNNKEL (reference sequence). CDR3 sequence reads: CASSQDRSAGTQYF. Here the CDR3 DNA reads TGTGCCAGCAGCCAAGATCGGAGTGCGGGGACCCAGTACTTC.

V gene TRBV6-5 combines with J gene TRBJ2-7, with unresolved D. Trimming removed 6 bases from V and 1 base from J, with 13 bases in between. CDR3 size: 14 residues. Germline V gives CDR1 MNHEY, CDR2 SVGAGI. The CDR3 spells CASSQNSGSYEQYF. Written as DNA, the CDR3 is TGTGCCAGCAGCCAGAACAGTGGATCCTACGAGCAGTACTTC.

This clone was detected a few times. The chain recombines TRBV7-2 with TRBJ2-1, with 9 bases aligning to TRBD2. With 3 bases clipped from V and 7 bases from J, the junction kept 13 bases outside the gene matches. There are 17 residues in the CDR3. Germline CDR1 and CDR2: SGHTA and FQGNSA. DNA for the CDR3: TGTGCCAGCAGCTTGTCCTCCGCGGGAGGGGGGCAAAATGAGCAGTTCTTC. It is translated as CASSLSSAGGGQNEQFF.

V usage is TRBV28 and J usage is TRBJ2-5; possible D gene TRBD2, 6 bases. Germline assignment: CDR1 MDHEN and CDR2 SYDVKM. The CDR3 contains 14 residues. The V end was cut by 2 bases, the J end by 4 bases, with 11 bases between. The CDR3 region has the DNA TGTGCCAGCAGTTTAAGTAGGAGGGTAGAGACCCAGTACTTC. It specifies CASSLSRRVETQYF.

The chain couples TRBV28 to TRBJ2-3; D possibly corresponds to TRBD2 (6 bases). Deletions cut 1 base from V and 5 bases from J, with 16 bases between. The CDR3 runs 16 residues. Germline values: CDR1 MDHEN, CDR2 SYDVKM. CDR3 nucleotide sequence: TGTGCCAGCAGTTTATATTTAGCGGAGAGGGAAGATACGCAGTATTTT. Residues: CASSLYLAEREDTQYF.

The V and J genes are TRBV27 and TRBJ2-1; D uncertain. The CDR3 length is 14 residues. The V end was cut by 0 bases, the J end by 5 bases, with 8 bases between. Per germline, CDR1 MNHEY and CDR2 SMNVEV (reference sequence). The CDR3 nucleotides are TGTGCCAGCAGTTTATCGAGGCGGAACAATGAGCAGTTCTTC. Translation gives CASSLSRRNNEQFF.

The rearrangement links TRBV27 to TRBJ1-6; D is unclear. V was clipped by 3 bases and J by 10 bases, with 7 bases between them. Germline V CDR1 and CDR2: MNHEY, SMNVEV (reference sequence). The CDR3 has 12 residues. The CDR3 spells CASSFIDSPLHF. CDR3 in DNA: TGTGCCAGCAGTTTTATCGACTCACCCCTCCACTTT.

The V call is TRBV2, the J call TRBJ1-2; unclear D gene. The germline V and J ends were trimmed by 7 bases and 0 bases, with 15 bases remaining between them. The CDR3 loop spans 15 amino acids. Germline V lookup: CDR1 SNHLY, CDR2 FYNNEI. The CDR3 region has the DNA TGTGCCAGCATCCCCGACCAATTAGCTAACTATGGCTACACCTTC. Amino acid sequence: CASIPDQLANYGYTF.

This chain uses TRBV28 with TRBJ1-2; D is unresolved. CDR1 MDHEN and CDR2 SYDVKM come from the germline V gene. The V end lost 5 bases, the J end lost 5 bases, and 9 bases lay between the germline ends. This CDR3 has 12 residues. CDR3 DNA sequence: TGTGCCAGCAGTAACCGGGAGTATGGCTACACCTTC. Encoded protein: CASSNREYGYTF.